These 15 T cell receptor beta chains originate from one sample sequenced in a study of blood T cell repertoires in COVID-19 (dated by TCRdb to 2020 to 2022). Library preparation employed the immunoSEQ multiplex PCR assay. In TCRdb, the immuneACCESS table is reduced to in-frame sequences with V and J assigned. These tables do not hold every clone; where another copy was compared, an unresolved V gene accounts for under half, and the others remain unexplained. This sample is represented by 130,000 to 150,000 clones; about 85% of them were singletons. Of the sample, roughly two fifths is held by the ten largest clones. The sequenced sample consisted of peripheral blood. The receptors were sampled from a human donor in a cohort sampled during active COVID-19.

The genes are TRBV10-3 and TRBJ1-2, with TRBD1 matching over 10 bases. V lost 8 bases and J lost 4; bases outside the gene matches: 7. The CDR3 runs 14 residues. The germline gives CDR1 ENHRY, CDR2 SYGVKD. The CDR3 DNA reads TGTGCCATCGCTACGGGACAGGGGATCTATGGCTACACCTTC. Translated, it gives CAIATGQGIYGYTF.

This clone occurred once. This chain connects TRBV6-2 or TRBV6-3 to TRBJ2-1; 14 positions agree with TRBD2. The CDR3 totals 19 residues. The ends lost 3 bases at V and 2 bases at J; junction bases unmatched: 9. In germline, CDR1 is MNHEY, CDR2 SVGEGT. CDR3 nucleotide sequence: TGTGCCAGCAGTTATCCGACTAGCGGGGGGGCCGGGGCCTACAATGAGCAGTTCTTC. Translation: CASSYPTSGGAGAYNEQFF.

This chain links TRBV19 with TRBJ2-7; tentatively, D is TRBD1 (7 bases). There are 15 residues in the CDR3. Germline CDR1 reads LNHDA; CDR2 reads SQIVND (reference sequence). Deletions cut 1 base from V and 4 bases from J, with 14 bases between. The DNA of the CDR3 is TGTGCCAGTAGTATAGGCGCGGGACAGTCTTACGAGCAGTACTTC. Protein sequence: CASSIGAGQSYEQYF.

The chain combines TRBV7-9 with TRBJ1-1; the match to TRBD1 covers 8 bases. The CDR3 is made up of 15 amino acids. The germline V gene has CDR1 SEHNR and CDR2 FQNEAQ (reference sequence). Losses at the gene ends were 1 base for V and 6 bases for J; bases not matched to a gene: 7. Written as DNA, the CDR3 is TGTGCCAGCAGCTTAGGACAGGGGCCGGGAGCTGAAGCTTTCTTT. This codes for CASSLGQGPGAEAFF. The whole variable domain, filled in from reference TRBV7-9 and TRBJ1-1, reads DTGVSQNPRHKITKRGQNVTFRCDPISEHNRLYWYRQTLGQGPEFLTYFQNEAQLEKSRLLSDRFSAERPKGSFSTLEIQRTEQGDSAMYLCASSLGQGPGAEAFFGQGTRLTVV.

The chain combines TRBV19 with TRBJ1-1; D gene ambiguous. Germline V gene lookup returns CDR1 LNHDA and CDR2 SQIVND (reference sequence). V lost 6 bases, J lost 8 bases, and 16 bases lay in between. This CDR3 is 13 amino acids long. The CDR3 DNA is TGTGCCAGTAGAGCCAAGTCCCGGAGCGAAGCTTTCTTT. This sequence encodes CASRAKSRSEAFF.

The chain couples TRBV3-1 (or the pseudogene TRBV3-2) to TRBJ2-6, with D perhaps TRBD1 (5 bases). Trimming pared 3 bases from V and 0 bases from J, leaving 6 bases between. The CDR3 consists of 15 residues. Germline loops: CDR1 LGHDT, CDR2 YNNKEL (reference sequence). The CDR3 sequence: CASSHGASGANVLTF. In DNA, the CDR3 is TGTGCCAGCAGCCATGGGGCCTCTGGGGCCAACGTCCTGACTTTC.

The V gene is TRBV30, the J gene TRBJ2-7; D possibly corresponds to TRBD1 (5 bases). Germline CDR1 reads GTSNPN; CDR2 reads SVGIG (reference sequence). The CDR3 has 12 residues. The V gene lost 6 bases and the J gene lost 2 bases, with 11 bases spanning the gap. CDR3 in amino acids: CACMGQTYEQYF. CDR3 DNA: TGTGCCTGCATGGGGCAGACCTACGAGCAGTACTTC. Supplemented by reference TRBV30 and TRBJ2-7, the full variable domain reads SQTIHQWPATLVQPVGSPLSLECTVEGTSNPNLYWYRQAAGRGLQLLFYSVGIGQISSEVPQNLSASRPQDRQFILSSKKLLLSDSGFYLCACMGQTYEQYFGPGTRLTVT.

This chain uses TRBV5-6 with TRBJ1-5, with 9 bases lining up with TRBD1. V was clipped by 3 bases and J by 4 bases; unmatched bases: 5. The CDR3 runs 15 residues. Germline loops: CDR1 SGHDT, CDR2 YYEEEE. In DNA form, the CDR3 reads TGTGCCAGCAGCTGGGGGACAGGGAGGAATCAGCCCCAGCATTTT. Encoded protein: CASSWGTGRNQPQHF.

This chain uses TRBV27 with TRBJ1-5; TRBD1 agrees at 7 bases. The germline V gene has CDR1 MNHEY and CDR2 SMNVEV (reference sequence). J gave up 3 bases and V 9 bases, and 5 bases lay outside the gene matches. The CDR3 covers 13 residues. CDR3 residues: CARRQGANQPQHF. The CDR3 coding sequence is TGTGCCAGAAGACAGGGTGCCAATCAGCCCCAGCATTTT.

The CDR3 nucleotides read TGTGCCAGCAGTCGACAGGAAAACTCCTACGAGCAGTACTTC. Translated: CASSRQENSYEQYF. The chain employs TRBV27 and TRBJ2-7; a weak D match, TRBD1 (6 bases). CDR3 length: 14 amino acids. Germline CDR1 MNHEY, CDR2 SMNVEV (reference sequence). The ends were cut back, 5 bases at V and 0 bases at J, with 11 bases in the middle.

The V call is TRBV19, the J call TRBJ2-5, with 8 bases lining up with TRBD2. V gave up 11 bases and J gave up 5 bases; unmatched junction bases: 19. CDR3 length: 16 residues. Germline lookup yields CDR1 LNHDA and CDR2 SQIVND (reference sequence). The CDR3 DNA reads TGTGCCTGCGGGCTAGCGGGCTCACTCGGGGGGGAGACCCAGTACTTC. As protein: CACGLAGSLGGETQYF.

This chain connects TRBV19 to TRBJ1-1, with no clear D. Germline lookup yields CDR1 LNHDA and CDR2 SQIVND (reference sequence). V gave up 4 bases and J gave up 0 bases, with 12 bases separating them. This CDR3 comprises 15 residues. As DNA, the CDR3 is TGTGCCAGTAGTACAACCGACACTTTGAACACTGAAGCTTTCTTT. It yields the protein CASSTTDTLNTEAFF.

The chain's CDR3 is CAARSSGNTIYF. The CDR3 nucleotides read TGTGCCGCCCGGAGCTCTGGAAACACCATATATTTT. V gene TRBV6-5 combines with J gene TRBJ1-3, with D hard to call. V lost 11 bases and J lost 0, with 8 bases in between. This CDR3 contains 12 residues. Per the germline V gene, CDR1 is MNHEY and CDR2 is SVGAGI.

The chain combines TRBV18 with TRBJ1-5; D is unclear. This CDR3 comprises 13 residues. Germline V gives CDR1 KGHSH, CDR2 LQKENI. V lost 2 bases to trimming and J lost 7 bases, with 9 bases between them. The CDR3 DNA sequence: TGTGCCAGCTCACCATCGAGGGAACAGCCCCAGCATTTT. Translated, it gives CASSPSREQPQHF.

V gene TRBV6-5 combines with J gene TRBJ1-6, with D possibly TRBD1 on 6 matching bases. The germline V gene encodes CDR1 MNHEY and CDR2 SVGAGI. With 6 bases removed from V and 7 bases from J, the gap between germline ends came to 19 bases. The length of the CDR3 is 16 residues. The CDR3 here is CASRYSPQGLNSPLHF. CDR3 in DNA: TGTGCCAGCAGATACAGTCCACAGGGCCTCAATTCACCCCTCCACTTT.